This TCR beta chain was sequenced in a study of shared clonotypes between healthy human individuals. The CDR3 has 15 amino acids. With 3 bases removed from V and 0 bases from J, the gap between germline ends came to 10 bases. In germline, CDR1 is SGHRS, CDR2 YFSETQ. Profiling relied on immunoSEQ multiplex PCR, and the TCRdb table lists in-frame clones only, not all of them. The sample yields more than 2,000,000 clones, approximately 93% seen once. This chain joins TRBV5-1 and TRBJ1-3; TRBD1 might be the D (5 bases). The sequenced material came from naive CD4+ T cells from PBMCs. The subset: CD45RA+ positively selected. This receptor was taken from a man aged 18-30 years in good health. Some clones in this sample may be carry-over from other donors' samples. The CDR3 DNA sequence: TGCGCCAGCAGCTCATTAGGGGTCTCTGGAAACACCATATATTTT. This encodes CASSSLGVSGNTIYF.